These 3 T cell receptor beta chains share one sample of origin, sequenced in a study of cytomegalovirus exposure and HLA in healthy donors (dated by TCRdb to 2015 to 2018). To prepare the library, the immunoSEQ multiplex PCR assay was applied. For the multiplex PCR, a mixture combining 60 forward primers for TCR Vbeta segments and 13 reverse primers for TCR Jbeta segments was used. This immuneACCESS table, as held by TCRdb, lists in-frame sequences with V and J called but not all clones. Of the missing ones, under half trace to an unresolved V gene in checked studies; the others have no known cause. The sample's table covers 100,000 to 150,000 clones. The ten top clones hold under 2% of the sample. Sequences were obtained from PBMCs. These receptors were obtained from a woman between 35 and 50 years old in good health and CMV-seropositive.

This chain joins TRBV27 and TRBJ2-2; possibly TRBD2 for D (5 bases). Trimming shortened V by 2 bases and J by 12 bases, and 19 bases separated the two germline ends. CDR1 is MNHEY and CDR2 is SMNVEV in the germline V gene (reference sequence). The CDR3 runs 15 residues. The CDR3 DNA reads TGTGCCAGCAGTTTAGCCGGGTGGGTACCGGGGAAGCTGTTTTTT. Translating gives CASSLAGWVPGKLFF.

The V gene is TRBV7-2, the J gene TRBJ1-5; D gene uncertain. This CDR3 region has 14 residues. The V and J ends lost 2 bases and 0 bases respectively, with 5 bases between them. Germline-derived CDR1 and CDR2 are SGHTA and FQGNSA. The DNA of the CDR3 is TGTGCCAGCAGCTTAATTAGTAGCAATCAGCCCCAGCATTTT. Translating it yields CASSLISSNQPQHF. Full variable domain (rest looked up from reference TRBV7-2 and TRBJ1-5): GAGVSQSPSNKVTEKGKDVELRCDPISGHTALYWYRQSLGQGLEFLIYFQGNSAPDKSGLPSDRFSAERTGGSVSTLTIQRTQQEDSAVYLCASSLISSNQPQHFGDGTRLSIL.

V and J are TRBV10-1 and TRBJ2-7; TRBD1 aligns across 7 bases. CDR1 is WNHNN, CDR2 SYGVQD, per germline (reference sequence). The CDR3 extends over 13 amino acids. With V trimmed by 4 bases and J by 3 bases, 3 bases remained unmatched. DNA of the CDR3: TGCGCCAGCAGTGTTAACAGGGGCTACGAGCAGTACTTC. It is translated as CASSVNRGYEQYF.